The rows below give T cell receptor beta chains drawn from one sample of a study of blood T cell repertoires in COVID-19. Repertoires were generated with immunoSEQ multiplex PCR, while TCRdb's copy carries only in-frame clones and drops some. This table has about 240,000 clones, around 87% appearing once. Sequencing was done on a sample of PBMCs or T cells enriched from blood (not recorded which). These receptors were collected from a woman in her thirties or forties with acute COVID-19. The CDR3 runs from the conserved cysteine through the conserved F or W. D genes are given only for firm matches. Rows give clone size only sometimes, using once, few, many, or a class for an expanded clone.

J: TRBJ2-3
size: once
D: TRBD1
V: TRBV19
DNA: TGTGCCAGTAGTATAAAGGGACAGAACACAGATACGCAGTATTTT
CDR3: CASSIKGQNTDTQYF

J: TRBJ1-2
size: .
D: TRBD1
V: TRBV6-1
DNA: TGTGCCAGCAGTGATTCCCCAGGGGGCTATGGCTACACCTTC
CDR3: CASSDSPGGYGYTF

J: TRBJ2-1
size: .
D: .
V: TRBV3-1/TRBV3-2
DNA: TGTGCCAGCAGCCACAACGACAGATTCGAGCAGTTCTTC
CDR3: CASSHNDRFEQFF

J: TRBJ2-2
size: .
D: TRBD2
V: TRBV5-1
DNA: TGCGCCAGCAGCCCGGGGACTAGCGGGAGACGTACCGGGGAGCTGTTTTTT
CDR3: CASSPGTSGRRTGELFF

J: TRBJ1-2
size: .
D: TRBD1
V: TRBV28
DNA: TGTGCCAGCAGTTTAGGGGCAGGGGGTGGCTACACCTTC
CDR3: CASSLGAGGGYTF

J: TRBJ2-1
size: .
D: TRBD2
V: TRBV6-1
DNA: TGTGCCAGCAGTGAAACCCCTAGCGGGGATGGGTATGAGCAGTTCTTC
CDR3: CASSETPSGDGYEQFF

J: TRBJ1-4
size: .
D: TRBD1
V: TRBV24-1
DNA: TGTGCCACCAGTGGCAAACCGGGACAGGGGAGTGAAAAACTGTTTTTT
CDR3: CATSGKPGQGSEKLFF

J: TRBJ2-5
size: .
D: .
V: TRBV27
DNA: TGTGCCAGCAGACCTTACAGGGTTGGGGGATACCAAGAGACCCAGTACTTC
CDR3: CASRPYRVGGYQETQYF

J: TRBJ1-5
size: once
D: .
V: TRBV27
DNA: TGTGCCAGCAGACCGGGGGCGGGGGCCAACAATCAGCCCCAGCATTTT
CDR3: CASRPGAGANNQPQHF

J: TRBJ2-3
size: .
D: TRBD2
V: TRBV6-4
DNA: TGTGCCAGCAGTCCCGTAGTAGCGGGGTTGGGTACGCAGTATTTT
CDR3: CASSPVVAGLGTQYF

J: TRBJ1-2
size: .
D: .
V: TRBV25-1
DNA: TGTGCCAGCAGTGAATACGAGAACTATGGCTACACCTTC
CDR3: CASSEYENYGYTF

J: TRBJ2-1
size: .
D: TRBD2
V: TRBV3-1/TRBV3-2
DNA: TGTGCCAGCAGCCAAGGCGGGAGAATTGAGCAGTTCTTC
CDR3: CASSQGGRIEQFF

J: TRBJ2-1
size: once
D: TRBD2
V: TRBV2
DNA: TGTGCCAGCAGGGCACCGATTTGGACAGGCGAACGACTAGCGGGAGACGTTGATCCGTTCTTC
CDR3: CASRAPIWTGERLAGDVDPFF

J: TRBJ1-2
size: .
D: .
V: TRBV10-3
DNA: TGTGCCATCAGTGAGGGTGCAGGGTCAGTCTTCTATGGCTACACCTTC
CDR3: CAISEGAGSVFYGYTF

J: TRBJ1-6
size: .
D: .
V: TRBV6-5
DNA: TGTGCCAGCAGTTTCGGACAGTGGTATAATTCACCCCTCCACTTT
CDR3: CASSFGQWYNSPLHF

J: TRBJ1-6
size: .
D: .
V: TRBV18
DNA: TGTGCCAGCTCCAAAGGCGGGTCTAAGGATTCACCCCTCCACTTT
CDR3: CASSKGGSKDSPLHF

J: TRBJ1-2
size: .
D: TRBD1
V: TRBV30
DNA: TGTGCCTGGAGTGTAGAAGGGGGCCGCAGCTATGGCTACACCTTC
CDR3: CAWSVEGGRSYGYTF

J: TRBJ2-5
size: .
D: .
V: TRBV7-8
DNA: TGTGCCAGCAGCTTAGCACAGGTCTTAGGAGAGACCCAGTACTTC
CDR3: CASSLAQVLGETQYF

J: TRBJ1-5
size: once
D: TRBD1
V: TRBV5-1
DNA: TGCGCCAGCAGCTTGAGCGGGACAGGGGGAGATCAGCCCCAGCATTTT
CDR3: CASSLSGTGGDQPQHF

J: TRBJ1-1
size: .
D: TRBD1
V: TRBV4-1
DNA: TGCGCCAGCAGCCAATCCGGGACAGGGGTGAACACTGAAGCTTTCTTT
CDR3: CASSQSGTGVNTEAFF

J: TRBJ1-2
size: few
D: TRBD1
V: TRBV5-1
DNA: TGCGCCAGTACTCGGGACAGGTTCTATGGCTACACCTTC
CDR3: CASTRDRFYGYTF

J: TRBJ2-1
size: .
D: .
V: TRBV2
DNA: TGTGCCAGCAGTGAAACTTACAATGAGCAGTTCTTC
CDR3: CASSETYNEQFF

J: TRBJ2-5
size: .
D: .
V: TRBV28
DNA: TGTGCCAGCAGTTTATATAGCCGGTCGGTAGGAGAGACCCAGTACTTC
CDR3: CASSLYSRSVGETQYF

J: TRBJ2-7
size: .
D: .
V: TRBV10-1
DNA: TGCGCCAGCAGAACCAAGGGGCAGACGGTCTCCTACGAGCAGTACTTC
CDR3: CASRTKGQTVSYEQYF

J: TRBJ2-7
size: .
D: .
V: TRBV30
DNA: TGTGCCTGGAGTGCCACCTACGAGCAGTACTTC
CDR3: CAWSATYEQYF

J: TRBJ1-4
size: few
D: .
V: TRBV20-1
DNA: TGCAGTGCGCAACAGGATGAAAAACTGTTTTTT
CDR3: CSAQQDEKLFF

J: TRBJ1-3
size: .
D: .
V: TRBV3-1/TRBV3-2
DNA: TGTGCCAGCAGCCAAGAAACATTCTCTGGAAACACCATATATTTT
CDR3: CASSQETFSGNTIYF

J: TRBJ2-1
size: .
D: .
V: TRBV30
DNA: TGTGCCTGGAACGGCGGGACCCCGAATGAGCAGTTCTTC
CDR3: CAWNGGTPNEQFF

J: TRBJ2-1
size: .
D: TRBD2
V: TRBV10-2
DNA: TGCGCCAGCAAGTTTAGCGGGAGGGGTAACAATGAGGGGTTCTTC
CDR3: CASKFSGRGNNEGFF

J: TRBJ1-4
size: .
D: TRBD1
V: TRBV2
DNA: TGTGCCAGCCAAAGAACAGGGGGTGGAGAAAAACTGTTTTTT
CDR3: CASQRTGGGEKLFF

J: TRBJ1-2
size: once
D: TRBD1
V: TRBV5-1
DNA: TGCGCCAGCAGACCCGAGGGACAGGGGGACTATGGCTACACCTTC
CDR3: CASRPEGQGDYGYTF

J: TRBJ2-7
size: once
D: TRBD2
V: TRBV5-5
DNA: TGTGCCAGCAGCTTGGAGTTAGCGGGGAACTACGAGCAGTACTTC
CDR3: CASSLELAGNYEQYF

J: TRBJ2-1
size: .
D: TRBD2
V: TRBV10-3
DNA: TGTGCCATCAGTACGCTAGCGGGAGATCGCAATGAGCAGTTCTTC
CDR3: CAISTLAGDRNEQFF

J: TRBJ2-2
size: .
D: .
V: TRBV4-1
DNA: TGCGCCAGCAGCCAAGGCGGGTGGGGAGGAACGAACACCGGGGAGCTGTTTTTT
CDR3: CASSQGGWGGTNTGELFF

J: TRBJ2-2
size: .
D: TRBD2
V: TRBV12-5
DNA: TGTGCTAGTGGTCCGGGACTAGCGGTAGGGACCGGGGAGCTGTTTTTT
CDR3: CASGPGLAVGTGELFF

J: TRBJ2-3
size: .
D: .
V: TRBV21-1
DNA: TGTGCCAGCAGCAGAGATCGGACTAGCGAGGGCACAGATACGCAGTATTTT
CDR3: CASSRDRTSEGTDTQYF

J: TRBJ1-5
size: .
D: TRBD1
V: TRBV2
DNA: TGTGCCAGCACCCGGACAGGGGGAATTAATCAGCCCCAGCATTTT
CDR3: CASTRTGGINQPQHF

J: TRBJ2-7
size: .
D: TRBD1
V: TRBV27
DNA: TGTGCCAGCAGCTCACCCCTAGACTCCGGGACAGGGGGCTACGAGCAGTACTTC
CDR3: CASSSPLDSGTGGYEQYF

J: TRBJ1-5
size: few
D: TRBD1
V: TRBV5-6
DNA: TGTGCCAGCAGCTTGACCGGGACAGGGAATCAGCCCCAGCATTTT
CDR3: CASSLTGTGNQPQHF

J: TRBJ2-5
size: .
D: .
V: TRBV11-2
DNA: TGTGCCAGCAGCGTCAGGGACTTCCCAGAAGAGACCCAGTACTTC
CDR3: CASSVRDFPEETQYF

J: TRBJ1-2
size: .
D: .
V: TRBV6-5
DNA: TGTGCCAGCAGTCCCAAGGCGAGGGGGTATGGCTACACCTTC
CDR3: CASSPKARGYGYTF

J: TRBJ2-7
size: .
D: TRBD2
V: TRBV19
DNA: TGTGCCAGTAGTTGGAACGGGAGGGCCTACGAGCAGTACTTC
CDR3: CASSWNGRAYEQYF

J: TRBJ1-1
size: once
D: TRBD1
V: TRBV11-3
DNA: TGTGCCAGCAGCCAAGACAGGGACGCTGAAGCTTTCTTT
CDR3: CASSQDRDAEAFF

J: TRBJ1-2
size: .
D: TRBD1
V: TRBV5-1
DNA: TGCGCCAGCAGCTTGGGACAGGGGGCGCGCGGCTACACCTTC
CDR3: CASSLGQGARGYTF

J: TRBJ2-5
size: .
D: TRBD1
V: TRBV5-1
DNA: TGCGCCAGCAGCTTAACCGGGACAGGGGTCCAAGAGACCCAGTACTTC
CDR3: CASSLTGTGVQETQYF

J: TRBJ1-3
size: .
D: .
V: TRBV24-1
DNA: TGTGCCACCAGTGAGGGGGGAGACACCATATATTTT
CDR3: CATSEGGDTIYF

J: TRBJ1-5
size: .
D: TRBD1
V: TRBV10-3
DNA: TGTGCCATCAGGGGGACAGGGCAGTTTAGCAATCAGCCCCAGCATTTT
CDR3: CAIRGTGQFSNQPQHF

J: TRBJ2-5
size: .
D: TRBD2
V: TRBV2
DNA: TGTGCCAGCAGTGGTCCTAGCGGGAAAGAGACCCAGTACTTC
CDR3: CASSGPSGKETQYF

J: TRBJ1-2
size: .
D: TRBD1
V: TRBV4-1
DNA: TGCGCCAGCAGCCCCGACTTCGCAGGGGGCAATGGCTACACCTTC
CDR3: CASSPDFAGGNGYTF

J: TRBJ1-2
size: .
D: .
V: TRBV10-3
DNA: TGTGCCATCTCCATTTCAACGGTCCGTAACTATGGCTACACCTTC
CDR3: CAISISTVRNYGYTF